Listed here are 10 T cell receptor beta chains from one sample, sequenced in a study of blood T cell repertoires in COVID-19. Data came from immunoSEQ multiplex PCR; TCRdb stores just in-frame clones and leaves some out. This sample has 60,000 to 65,000 clones, with more than 75% found just once. The sequencing input was peripheral blood. Receptor source: a human donor in a cohort sampled during active COVID-19.

The rearrangement links TRBV6-5 to TRBJ2-2, with 9 nucleotides matching TRBD1. After removal of 6 bases from V and 7 bases from J, the junction contained 6 bases not matched to a gene. The germline gives CDR1 MNHEY, CDR2 SVGAGI. The CDR3 runs 14 residues. The CDR3 nucleotides read TGTGCCAGCAGCTTAACAGGGGGCGGCGGGGAGCTGTTTTTT. Translation gives CASSLTGGGGELFF.

This clone was counted between two and nine times. The CDR3 loop reads CASSPQGWEDTQYF. The CDR3 DNA follows: TGTGCCAGCAGCCCACAGGGTTGGGAAGATACGCAGTATTTT. The rearrangement joins TRBV5-4 to TRBJ2-3, with D tentatively TRBD1 (6 bases). The germline V and J ends were trimmed by 4 bases and 5 bases, with 14 bases remaining between them. This CDR3 is built from 14 residues. Per germline, CDR1 SGHNT and CDR2 YYREEE (reference sequence).

This clone was seen only once. This sequence joins TRBV28 and TRBJ1-1, with TRBD1 identical over 9 bases. Germline CDR1 reads MDHEN; CDR2 reads SYDVKM. V lost 6 bases and J lost 11; bases outside the gene matches: 13. The CDR3 is 14 amino acids. This chain's CDR3 is CASSSGGGQGDAFF. In DNA, the CDR3 is TGTGCCAGCAGCTCAGGGGGGGGACAGGGTGACGCTTTCTTT.

In its sample, this clone ranks as medium-sized. This chain links TRBV2 with TRBJ2-7, with 7 bases that match TRBD1. This CDR3 has 13 amino acids. The junction had 10 bases not matched to a gene; V was cut back by 7 bases and J by 7 bases. The germline V gene has CDR1 SNHLY and CDR2 FYNNEI. The CDR3 sequence is CASTRGPKGEQYF. DNA of the CDR3: TGTGCCAGCACAAGGGGGCCCAAAGGAGAGCAGTACTTC. The full variable domain, completed using reference TRBV2 and TRBJ2-7, is EPEVTQTPSHQVTQMGQEVILRCVPISNHLYFYWYRQILGQKVEFLVSFYNNEISEKSEIFDDQFSVERPDGSNFTLKIRSTKLEDSAMYFCASTRGPKGEQYFGPGTRLTVT.

This clone was counted only a few times. The V call is TRBV6-5, the J call TRBJ2-7; 9 bases are a match to TRBD1. Germline V lookup: CDR1 MNHEY, CDR2 SVGAGI. The CDR3 covers 15 residues. Trimming cost V 4 bases and J 1 base; bases outside gene matches: 5. DNA of the CDR3: TGTGCCAGCAGTTCAAGGACAGGGGTGTCCTACGAGCAGTACTTC. Protein product: CASSSRTGVSYEQYF.

The rearrangement uses TRBV19 and TRBJ1-5; 7 bases agree with TRBD1. Germline CDR1 is LNHDA and CDR2 is SQIVND (reference sequence). The CDR3 is 14 residues long. V lost 6 bases to trimming and J lost 5 bases; unmatched junction nucleotides: 7. The CDR3 is CASSRDSVYQPQHF. In DNA, the CDR3 is TGTGCCAGTAGCCGGGACAGCGTCTATCAGCCCCAGCATTTT.

This chain links TRBV5-1 with TRBJ1-6, with 9 positions matching TRBD1. V gave up 4 bases and J gave up 11 bases; unmatched junction bases: 13. This CDR3 is built from 16 residues. Germline lookup yields CDR1 SGHRS and CDR2 YFSETQ. CDR3 amino acids: CASSGEAGTGKTPLHF. The CDR3 DNA follows: TGCGCCAGCAGCGGGGAAGCCGGGACAGGGAAGACACCCCTCCACTTT.

This clone was counted a few times. The rearrangement links TRBV7-9 to TRBJ2-2, with D possibly TRBD2 on 7 matching bases. Deletions cut 6 bases from V and 2 bases from J, with 16 bases between. This CDR3 comprises 16 residues. The germline CDR1 and CDR2 sequences are SEHNR and FQNEAQ (reference sequence). CDR3 amino acids: CASSLGGPINTGELFF. CDR3 nucleotides: TGTGCCAGCAGTCTCGGGGGGCCTATTAACACCGGGGAGCTGTTTTTT.

This clone appeared a few times. This chain joins TRBV6-5 and TRBJ1-2; 7 bases match TRBD1. The CDR3 has 14 residues. Germline V gene sequence: CDR1 MNHEY, CDR2 SVGAGI. V lost 2 bases, J lost 2 bases, and 2 bases stayed unmatched. The CDR3, as DNA: TGTGCCAGCAGTTACGTGACAGGGAACTATGGCTACACCTTC. It encodes CASSYVTGNYGYTF.

CDR3 residues: CASSYSGGAGDTQYF. In nucleotides, the CDR3 is TGCGCCAGCAGCTATAGCGGGGGGGCGGGAGATACGCAGTATTTT. This sequence joins TRBV4-1 and TRBJ2-3; 11 bases are shared with TRBD2. CDR3 length equals 15 residues. Trimming at V came to 5 bases and at J to 5 bases, leaving 6 bases not matched to a gene. Germline CDR1 and CDR2: MGHRA and YSYEKL.